This TCR beta chain was profiled in a study of OX40 agonist ivuxolimab in advanced cancers. On the study more broadly: While on treatment, patients had intravenous ivuxolimab at 0.01 to 10 mg/kg every 2 weeks. Head and neck, renal cell, melanoma or hepatocellular carcinoma were the cancers that dose-escalation patients had. General study points: Some patients without response likewise showed low normalized clonal expansion.

This CDR3 has 15 residues. V lost 0 bases, J lost 1 base, and 8 bases lay in between. Germline V gene data show CDR1 as SGHKS and CDR2 as YYEKEE (reference sequence). Clones were sequenced by immunoSEQ multiplex PCR, and TCRdb holds only the in-frame ones, with some missing. Among around 94,000 clones, around 90% were seen once, and the ten largest hold approximately 0.29%. This clone was seen just once. No antigen is known for it. The rearrangement joins TRBV5-5 to TRBJ1-3; D remains unclear. The receptor's source is an adult with an advanced solid tumor such as melanoma, head and neck, liver or kidney cancer. This specimen consisted of CD4+ or CD8+ T cells sorted from blood, obtained in a trial of the OX40 agonist ivuxolimab. The CDR3 DNA reads TGTGCCAGCAGCTTGGACACGGGGTCTGGAAACACCATATATTTT. Protein: CASSLDTGSGNTIYF.